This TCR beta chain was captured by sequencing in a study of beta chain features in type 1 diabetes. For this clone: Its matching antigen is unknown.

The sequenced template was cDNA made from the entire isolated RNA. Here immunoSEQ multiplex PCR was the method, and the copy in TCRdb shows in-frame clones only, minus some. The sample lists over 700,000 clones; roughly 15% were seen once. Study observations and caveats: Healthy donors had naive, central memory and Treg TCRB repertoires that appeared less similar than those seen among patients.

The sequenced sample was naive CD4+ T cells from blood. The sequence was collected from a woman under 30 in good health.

The CDR3 DNA follows: TGTGCCAGTAGGCCCTCCCCCTCTAGCGGGAGGATGAGCACAGATACGCAGTATTTT. Its protein is CASRPSPSSGRMSTDTQYF. This chain uses TRBV19 with TRBJ2-3; TRBD2 aligns across 11 bases. The CDR3 consists of 19 residues. Trimming took 6 bases from V and 0 from J; bases not matched to a gene: 14. CDR1 is LNHDA and CDR2 is SQIVND in the germline V gene (reference sequence). The entire variable domain, with the rest obtained from reference TRBV19 and TRBJ2-3, is as follows: DGGITQSPKYLFRKEGQNVTLSCEQNLNHDAMYWYRQDPGQGLRLIYYSQIVNDFQKGDIAEGYSVSREKKESFPLTVTSAQKNPTAFYLCASRPSPSSGRMSTDTQYFGPGTRLTVL.